The source of this T cell receptor (beta chain) is a study of post-analysis software for immune sequencing data (dated by TCRdb to between 2014 and 2017). As for the study more broadly: The recorded disease courses included relapsing-remitting, secondary progressive and progressive-relapsing multiple sclerosis, and some patients had no subtype annotation. A subset of samples was prepared in parallel using single-end sample barcoding, then pooled and co-amplified after Illumina adapter ligation. The patient repertoires were set against around ten previously published healthy control repertoires from donors whose ages ranged from about 6 to 25 years. General conclusions and limits of the study: Significantly higher frequencies in patients than in controls were found for several TRBV segments, including TRBV5-6, TRBV5-1 and TRBV20-1. The control group was slightly older than the multiple sclerosis patient group. Normalized Chao1 diversity was significantly lower in multiple sclerosis patients than controls, suggesting substantial peripheral T-cell clonal expansion. When samples were clustered directly using the F measure, samples prepared in the same batch co-clustered strongly, which prompted a batch-effect correction.

Library creation used PCR. Instrument on record: Illumina HiSeq 2500. To reduce PCR and sequencing biases, unique molecular identifiers were incorporated into the TCR beta cDNA libraries. About 500,000 cDNA molecules were obtained for every 1 to 10 million input T cells, so each molecule roughly corresponded to one T cell. Patient libraries were prepared and sequenced with the same protocol used for the earlier healthy control dataset. Within a given batch, samples were prepared together, multiplexed and sequenced on the same HiSeq lane. Turning to the authors' computational methods: MIGEC handled the raw barcoded reads, throwing out single-read molecular identifier groups before consensus assembly and CDR3 extraction. Clonotype tables were post-analysed with VDJtools, normalizing diversity by down-sampling all datasets to the smallest sample size. Repertoire overlap clustering matched CDR3 amino acid but not nucleotide sequences to correct batch-related cross-sample contamination. The raw public reads went through TCRdb reprocessing: fastp at Q25, MiXCR clone calling, in-frame beta chains kept. Rows merge per CDR3 protein into single entries with the most common DNA and genes. The V and J calls here are based on TCRdb, not the publication. This sample is represented by about 770,000 distinct CDR3 sequences; approximately 44% of them were singletons. Of the sample, approximately 5% falls within the top ten clones.

Reading from cysteine to phenylalanine, the CDR3 counts 15 amino acids. Only the CDR3 part of the read is kept: 45 bases, read in frame from the first base. V is cut by 5 bases and J by 6 bases, and the space between the germline ends is 17 bases. The germline V gene specifies SGHTA as CDR1 and FQGNSA as CDR2. TCR beta repertoires were profiled from peripheral blood of over 10 young patients with multiple sclerosis to demonstrate the VDJtools post-analysis software. The multiple sclerosis patients were children and adolescents ranging in age from roughly 6 to 15 years. A remark on this clonotype: Its antigen remains unidentified. Base qualities were left out, and no much larger clone turns up one base away.

The sequence joins TRBV7-2 to TRBJ2-1, and perhaps TRBD2 as D gene, on 6 matching bases. What was sequenced was blood. This TCR came from a girl aged 5-17 years with multiple sclerosis. The DNA sequence is TGTGCCAGCAGCCCTTTTGGAGGGAGTCCCAATGAGCAGTTCTTC. It encodes CASSPFGGSPNEQFF. Here the CDR3 is joined to the reference TRBV7-2 and TRBJ2-1 genes, and the full variable domain is: GAGVSQSPSNKVTEKGKDVELRCDPISGHTALYWYRQSLGQGLEFLIYFQGNSAPDKSGLPSDRFSAERTGGSVSTLTIQRTQQEDSAVYLCASSPFGGSPNEQFFGPGTRLTVL.